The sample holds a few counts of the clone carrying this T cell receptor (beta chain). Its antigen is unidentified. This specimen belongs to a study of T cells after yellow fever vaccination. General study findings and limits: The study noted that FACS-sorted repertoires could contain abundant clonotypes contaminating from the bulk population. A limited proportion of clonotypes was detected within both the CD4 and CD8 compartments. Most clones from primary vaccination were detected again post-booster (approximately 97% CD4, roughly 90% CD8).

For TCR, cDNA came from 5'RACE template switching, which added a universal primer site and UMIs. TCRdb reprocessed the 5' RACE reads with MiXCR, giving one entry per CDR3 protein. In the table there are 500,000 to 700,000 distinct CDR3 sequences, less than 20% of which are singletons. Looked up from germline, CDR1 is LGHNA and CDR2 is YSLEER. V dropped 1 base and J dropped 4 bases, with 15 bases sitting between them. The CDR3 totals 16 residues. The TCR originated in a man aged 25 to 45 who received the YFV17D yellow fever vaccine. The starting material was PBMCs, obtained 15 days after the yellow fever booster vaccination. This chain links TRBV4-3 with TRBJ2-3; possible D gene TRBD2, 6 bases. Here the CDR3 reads CASSQGWRASSDTQYF. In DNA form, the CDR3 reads TGCGCCAGCAGCCAAGGCTGGAGGGCCTCATCAGATACGCAGTATTTT.